This TCR beta chain was identified during a study of T cell changes during pregnancy in multiple sclerosis. This CDR3 is built from 16 residues. The V and J ends lost 0 bases and 3 bases respectively, with 12 bases between them. Per the germline V gene, CDR1 is LNHNV and CDR2 is YYDKDF (reference sequence). Clones were sequenced by immunoSEQ multiplex PCR, and TCRdb holds only the in-frame ones, with some missing. Counted here are 70,000 to 95,000 clones, 80% to 95% occurring once; the ten biggest clones make up about 3.9%. The starting material was peripheral blood, obtained in the first trimester of pregnancy. This receptor was identified in a female donor with multiple sclerosis, enrolled in a pregnancy study. This chain links TRBV15 with TRBJ1-3; D is undetermined. The CDR3 loop reads CATSRDARSGGNTIYF. The CDR3 DNA sequence: TGTGCCACCAGCAGAGACGCGCGATCAGGTGGAAACACCATATATTTT.